Presented here are 24 T cell receptor beta chains from one specimen sequenced in a study of cytomegalovirus exposure and HLA in healthy donors. It was with 60 Vbeta and 13 Jbeta primers that the PCR ran. The assay was immunoSEQ multiplex PCR, and TCRdb's table has in-frame clones only and misses some. The sample lists some 200,000 clones; about 12% were seen once. The sequenced material came from PBMCs. The receptors originated from a man aged 50 to 59 in good health and CMV-seropositive.

V gene TRBV6-1 combines with J gene TRBJ2-7; no definite D call. The ends were cut back, 3 bases at V and 4 bases at J, with 10 bases in the middle. Germline assignment: CDR1 MNHNS and CDR2 SASEGT. This CDR3 is built from 13 residues. The CDR3 region is CASSEFQVYEQYF. CDR3 bases: TGTGCCAGCAGTGAGTTCCAGGTATACGAGCAGTACTTC.

The gene calls are TRBV10-3 and TRBJ1-1, with TRBD1 matching 7 bases. CDR1 is ENHRY and CDR2 is SYGVKD in the germline V gene. This CDR3 contains 15 residues. The J segment lost 0 bases and the V segment lost 8 bases, leaving 9 bases of the junction unmatched. For the CDR3, the DNA is TGTGCCATCGAAGGGACAGCTTATATGAACACTGAAGCTTTCTTT. Protein sequence: CAIEGTAYMNTEAFF.

The chain uses TRBV9 and TRBJ2-3, with 9 positions matching TRBD2. With V trimmed by 1 base and J by 5 bases, 2 bases remained unmatched. This CDR3 is 14 amino acids long. The germline V gene has CDR1 SGDLS and CDR2 YYNGEE. In DNA form, the CDR3 reads TGTGCCAGCAGCGTAAGGCGGGGGGGAGATACGCAGTATTTT. This encodes CASSVRRGGDTQYF.

Only a few counts were recorded for this clone. V is TRBV5-1 and J is TRBJ2-5; D possibly corresponds to TRBD1 (6 bases). This CDR3 contains 16 residues. Germline assignment: CDR1 SGHRS and CDR2 YFSETQ. The V and J ends lost 4 bases and 0 bases respectively, with 16 bases between them. CDR3 sequence: CASSPPGQLYQETQYF. The CDR3 DNA follows: TGCGCCAGCAGCCCGCCGGGACAACTGTACCAAGAGACCCAGTACTTC.

This clone has more than one count but fewer than ten. The gene calls are TRBV30 and TRBJ1-5; D is undetermined. Trimming removed 1 base at V and 0 bases at J, with 4 bases between. This CDR3 has 13 residues. CDR1 is GTSNPN, CDR2 SVGIG, per germline (reference sequence). Written as DNA, the CDR3 is TGTGCCTGGAGTGGAGGTAGCAATCAGCCCCAGCATTTT. This codes for CAWSGGSNQPQHF.

The rearrangement uses TRBV6-5 and TRBJ2-1; TRBD1 aligns across 8 bases. Germline V gene data show CDR1 as MNHEY and CDR2 as SVGAGI. The CDR3 sequence is 15 residues long. V dropped 6 bases and J dropped 6; count of bases not matched to a gene: 10. The CDR3 coding sequence is TGTGCCAGCAGGTCGACAGGGGATCCCATCAATGAGCAGTTCTTC. It codes for CASRSTGDPINEQFF.

The table lists this clone with a few counts. V and J are TRBV15 and TRBJ1-3; D possibly corresponds to TRBD1 (6 bases). Trimming took off 2 bases at V and 0 bases at J, with 8 bases between the two ends. There are 15 residues in the CDR3. CDR1 is LNHNV, CDR2 YYDKDF, per germline (reference sequence). Here the CDR3 DNA reads TGTGCCACCAGCAGACAGGGGACCTCTGGAAACACCATATATTTT. It is translated as CATSRQGTSGNTIYF.

The genes are TRBV19 and TRBJ2-7; perhaps TRBD1 as D (7 bases). The CDR3 runs 13 residues. Per germline, CDR1 LNHDA and CDR2 SQIVND (reference sequence). V was cut by 9 bases and J by 7 bases, with 19 bases left in between. CDR3 sequence (DNA): TGTGCCAGCAACCGCAGGGGGGAAAGTGAGCAGTACTTC. It is translated as CASNRRGESEQYF.

This chain uses TRBV27 with TRBJ2-1; D is uncertain. V lost 6 bases and J lost 4, with 10 bases in between. There are 13 residues in the CDR3. Germline lookup yields CDR1 MNHEY and CDR2 SMNVEV (reference sequence). As DNA, the CDR3 is TGTGCCAGCAGCCCTTACATATACAATGAGCAGTTCTTC. The encoded protein is CASSPYIYNEQFF.

Only a few counts were recorded for this clone. The chain uses TRBV5-6 and TRBJ1-1, with D perhaps TRBD1 (5 bases). The CDR3 totals 16 residues. The germline V gene encodes CDR1 SGHDT and CDR2 YYEEEE. V gave up 4 bases and J gave up 1 base, with 17 bases separating them. CDR3 region: CASSIGGSITNTEAFF. CDR3 DNA: TGTGCCAGCAGCATCGGGGGGAGTATTACGAACACTGAAGCTTTCTTT.

This chain connects TRBV5-6 to TRBJ2-5, with unresolved D. CDR1 is SGHDT, CDR2 YYEEEE, per germline. The V end lost 4 bases, the J end lost 5 bases, and 15 bases lay between the germline ends. The CDR3 has 14 amino acids. For the CDR3, the DNA is TGTGCCAGCAGCCCGACCACCCCCAGGGAGACCCAGTACTTC. Translating gives CASSPTTPRETQYF.

The chain has TRBV7-6 and TRBJ2-2; TRBD2 aligns across 8 bases. V was clipped by 2 bases and J by 0 bases; unmatched bases: 5. This CDR3 comprises 17 residues. Germline CDR1 reads SGHVS; CDR2 reads FNYEAQ. The CDR3 coding sequence is TGTGCCAGCAGCTTAAAGGTAGCGGGACCGAACACCGGGGAGCTGTTTTTT. This translates into CASSLKVAGPNTGELFF.

The V call is TRBV7-9, the J call TRBJ1-4; D is possibly TRBD1 (6 bases). This CDR3 contains 15 residues. The germline gives CDR1 SEHNR, CDR2 FQNEAQ (reference sequence). V shed 5 bases and J shed 5 bases, with 15 bases lying between them. CDR3 DNA sequence: TGTGCCAGCAGCCCTCCCGGGAGGGGGAATGAAAAACTGTTTTTT. Amino acid sequence: CASSPPGRGNEKLFF.

This clone came up a few times. The V call is TRBV7-8, the J call TRBJ2-7, with D unclear. Germline-derived CDR1 and CDR2 are SGHVS and FQNEAQ. Trimming removed 5 bases at V and 2 bases at J, with 10 bases between. The CDR3 has 13 residues. The CDR3 DNA reads TGTGCCAGCAGCCCGTCCGCTACCTACGAGCAGTACTTC. Its protein product is CASSPSATYEQYF.

The gene calls are TRBV5-7 and TRBJ2-5, with a weak D call TRBD1 (5 bases). TRBV5-7 is an ORF; its function is uncertain. The CDR3 is 16 residues long. V lost 0 bases to trimming and J lost 2 bases, with 14 bases between them. The CDR3 spells CASSLVPGISQETQYF. The CDR3 nucleotides are TGTGCCAGCAGCTTGGTCCCAGGGATTTCTCAAGAGACCCAGTACTTC.

J is TRBJ1-2 and V is TRBV2; D is ambiguous. CDR3 length: 14 residues. Trimming took 7 bases from V and 9 from J, leaving 21 bases between them. Germline V gives CDR1 SNHLY, CDR2 FYNNEI. The CDR3 spells CASTDLGVGGSYTF. Written as DNA, the CDR3 is TGTGCCAGCACCGACCTCGGTGTTGGAGGTAGCTACACCTTC.

This clone turned up a few times. The CDR3 reads CASSSTPHRNTEAFF. For the CDR3, the DNA is TGTGCCAGCAGCTCAACACCCCACAGGAACACTGAAGCTTTCTTT. The V gene is TRBV7-2, the J gene TRBJ1-1; no firm D call. Germline CDR1 is SGHTA and CDR2 is FQGNSA. This CDR3 spans 15 amino acids. V was cut by 4 bases and J by 1 base, with 13 bases left in between.

This chain uses TRBV25-1 with TRBJ1-1; D gene uncertain. Deletions cut 6 bases from V and 1 base from J, with 9 bases between. Germline assignment: CDR1 MGHDK and CDR2 SYGVNS. The CDR3 consists of 13 residues. In DNA, the CDR3 is TGTGCCAGCAGCATGGTACAGAACACTGAAGCTTTCTTT. This encodes CASSMVQNTEAFF.

The chain carries TRBV4-3 and TRBJ1-3; D unresolved. The germline gives CDR1 LGHNA, CDR2 YSLEER. V dropped 0 bases and J dropped 1 base, with 13 bases sitting between them. CDR3 length equals 17 residues. The CDR3 reads CASSQEVSGFSGNTIYF. For the CDR3, the DNA is TGCGCCAGCAGCCAAGAAGTATCAGGTTTTTCTGGAAACACCATATATTTT.

This clone was seen a handful of times. The chain uses TRBV7-2 and TRBJ2-2; TRBD2 matches 7 bases. In germline, CDR1 is SGHTA, CDR2 FQGNSA. The V and J ends lost 10 bases and 0 bases, in that order; junction bases with no gene match: 11. CDR3 size: 16 residues. The CDR3 sequence is CAIPLLRGSNTGELFF. DNA for the CDR3: TGTGCCATCCCCTTGCTGCGGGGGTCGAACACCGGGGAGCTGTTTTTT.

The V gene is TRBV27, the J gene TRBJ2-4, with a weak D call TRBD1 (6 bases). V dropped 0 bases and J dropped 1 base, with 10 bases sitting between them. The germline V gene has CDR1 MNHEY and CDR2 SMNVEV (reference sequence). This CDR3 region has 16 residues. CDR3 region: CASSLSSQGAKNIQYF. In DNA, the CDR3 is TGTGCCAGCAGTTTATCGAGCCAGGGGGCCAAAAACATTCAGTACTTC.

The chain recombines TRBV4-2 with TRBJ1-5; D unresolved. Germline CDR1 and CDR2: LGHNA and YNFKEQ. The CDR3 consists of 13 residues. With 0 bases removed from V and 5 bases from J, the gap between germline ends came to 5 bases. CDR3 protein: CASSQDGDQPQHF. As DNA, the CDR3 is TGTGCCAGCAGCCAAGACGGGGATCAGCCCCAGCATTTT.

There are a few counts of this clone. The chain links TRBV5-6 to TRBJ2-7; TRBD2 agrees at 11 bases. The germline V gene has CDR1 SGHDT and CDR2 YYEEEE. The CDR3 consists of 14 residues. With V trimmed by 0 bases and J by 7 bases, 3 bases remained unmatched. CDR3 loop: CASSLELAGGEQYF. The CDR3 bases are TGTGCCAGCAGCTTGGAGCTAGCGGGGGGAGAGCAGTACTTC.

This clone was observed a handful of times. The chain carries TRBV18 and TRBJ2-7; 10 nucleotides align to TRBD1. The CDR3 extends over 13 amino acids. The V gene's germline CDR1 is KGHSH and CDR2 LQKENI. V shed 3 bases and J 5 bases; nucleotides not matched to a gene: 1. The CDR3 sequence: CASSPDRGNEQYV. For the CDR3, the DNA is TGTGCCAGCTCACCGGACAGGGGGAACGAGCAGTACGTC.